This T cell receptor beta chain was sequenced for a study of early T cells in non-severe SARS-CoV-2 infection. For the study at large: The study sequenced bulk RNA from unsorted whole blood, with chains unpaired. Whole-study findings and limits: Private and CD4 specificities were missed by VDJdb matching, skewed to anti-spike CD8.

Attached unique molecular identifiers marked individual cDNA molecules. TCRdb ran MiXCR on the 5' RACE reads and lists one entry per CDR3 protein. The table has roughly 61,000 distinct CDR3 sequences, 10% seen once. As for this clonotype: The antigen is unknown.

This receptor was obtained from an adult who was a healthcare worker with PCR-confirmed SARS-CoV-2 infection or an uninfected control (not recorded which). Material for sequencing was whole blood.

CDR3 region: CASSLYGTGELFF. The CDR3 DNA follows: TGTGCCAGCAGCTTATACGGTACCGGGGAGCTGTTTTTT. The J gene is TRBJ2-2, the V gene TRBV7-8; no firm D call. Germline-derived CDR1 and CDR2 are SGHVS and FQNEAQ. The CDR3 totals 13 residues. Trimming took off 2 bases at V and 5 bases at J, with 6 bases between the two ends.